This TCR beta chain was retrieved from a study of monozygotic twins with inflammatory bowel disease. Study-wide results and caveats: Repertoires of patients may have been made more variable by differing immunosuppressive treatments.

Researchers used template switching to add UMIs featuring a 6-nucleotide sample barcode. Both the TCRalpha cDNA and the TCRbeta cDNA were taken through two nested PCRs, lasting approximately 16 and 9 cycles. For each CDR3 protein, TCRdb gives one entry from its re-call of the 5' RACE reads, without DNA. This table holds 160,000 or so distinct CDR3 sequences. Turning to this clonotype: The antigen remains unidentified.

Sequencing was carried out using blood. The receptor comes from a human donor with ulcerative colitis or Crohn's disease, or a healthy co-twin of an affected twin (not recorded which).

Here the CDR3 reads CASSLWGDSTDTQYF. This chain uses TRBV5-1 with TRBJ2-3; absent DNA, TCRdb's TRBD1 call cannot be checked. From germline, CDR1 is SGHRS and CDR2 YFSETQ. This CDR3 has 15 residues. Full variable domain (remainder filled in from reference TRBV5-1 and TRBJ2-3): KAGVTQTPRYLIKTRGQQVTLSCSPISGHRSVSWYQQTPGQGLQFLFEYFSETQRNKGNFPGRFSGRQFSNSRSEMNVSTLELGDSALYLCASSLWGDSTDTQYFGPGTRLTVL.